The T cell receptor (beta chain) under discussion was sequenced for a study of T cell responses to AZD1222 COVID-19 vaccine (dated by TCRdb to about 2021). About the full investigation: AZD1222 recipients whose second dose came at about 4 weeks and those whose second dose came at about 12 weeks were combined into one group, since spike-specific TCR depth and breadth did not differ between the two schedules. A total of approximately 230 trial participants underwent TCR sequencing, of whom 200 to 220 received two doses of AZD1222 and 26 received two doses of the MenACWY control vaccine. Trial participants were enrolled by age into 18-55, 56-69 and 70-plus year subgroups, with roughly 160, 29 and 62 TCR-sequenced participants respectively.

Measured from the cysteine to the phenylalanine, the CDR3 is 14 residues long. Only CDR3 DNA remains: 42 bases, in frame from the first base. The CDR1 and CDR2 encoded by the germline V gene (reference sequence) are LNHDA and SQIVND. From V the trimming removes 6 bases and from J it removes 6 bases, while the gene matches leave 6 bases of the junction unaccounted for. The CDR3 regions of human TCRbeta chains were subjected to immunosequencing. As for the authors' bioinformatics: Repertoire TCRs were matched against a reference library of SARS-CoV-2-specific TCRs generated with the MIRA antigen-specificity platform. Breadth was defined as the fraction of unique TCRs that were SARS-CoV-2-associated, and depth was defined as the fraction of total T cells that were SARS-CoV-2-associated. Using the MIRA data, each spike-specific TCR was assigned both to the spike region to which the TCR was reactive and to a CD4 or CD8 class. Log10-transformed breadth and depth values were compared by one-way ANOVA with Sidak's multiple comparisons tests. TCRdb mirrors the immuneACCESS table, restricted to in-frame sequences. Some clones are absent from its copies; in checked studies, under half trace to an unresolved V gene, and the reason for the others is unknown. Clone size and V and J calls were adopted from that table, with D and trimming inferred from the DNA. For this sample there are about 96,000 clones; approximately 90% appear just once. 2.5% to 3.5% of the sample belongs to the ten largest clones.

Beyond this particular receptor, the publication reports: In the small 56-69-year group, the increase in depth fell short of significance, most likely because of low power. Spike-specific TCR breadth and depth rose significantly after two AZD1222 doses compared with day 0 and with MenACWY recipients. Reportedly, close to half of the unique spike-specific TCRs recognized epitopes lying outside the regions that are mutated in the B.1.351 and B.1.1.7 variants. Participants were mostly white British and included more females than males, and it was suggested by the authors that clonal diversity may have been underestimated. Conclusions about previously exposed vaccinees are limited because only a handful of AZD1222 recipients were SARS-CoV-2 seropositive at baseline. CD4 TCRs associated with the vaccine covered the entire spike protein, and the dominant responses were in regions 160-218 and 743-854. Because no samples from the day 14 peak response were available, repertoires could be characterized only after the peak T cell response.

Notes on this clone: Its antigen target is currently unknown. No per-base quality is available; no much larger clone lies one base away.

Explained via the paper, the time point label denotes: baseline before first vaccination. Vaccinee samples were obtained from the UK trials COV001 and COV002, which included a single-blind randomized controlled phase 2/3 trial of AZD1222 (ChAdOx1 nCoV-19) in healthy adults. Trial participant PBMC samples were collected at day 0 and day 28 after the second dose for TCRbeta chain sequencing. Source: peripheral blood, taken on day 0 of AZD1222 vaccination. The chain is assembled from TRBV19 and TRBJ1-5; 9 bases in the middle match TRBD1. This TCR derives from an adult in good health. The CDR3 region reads CASRRTGESQPQHF. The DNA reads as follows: TGTGCCAGTAGAAGGACAGGGGAAAGTCAGCCCCAGCATTTT.